This T cell receptor beta chain was captured by sequencing in a study of blood T cell repertoires in COVID-19. Study as a whole: Samples of COVID-19 (acute and convalescent) were obtained from the United States, Italy and Spain.

The V gene lost 1 base and the J gene lost 7 bases, with 14 bases spanning the gap. CDR1 and CDR2 (germline): SGHTA, FQGNSA. The CDR3 runs to 15 residues. In the authors' workflow: Nucleated cell counts were estimated from reference gene primer amplification. The protocol was immunoSEQ multiplex PCR, while the TCRdb copy is restricted to in-frame clones and leaves out a portion. V and J calls and clone size are as listed in that table; D and trimming were resolved from the DNA. There are 120,000 or so clones in the sample; about 88% occur only once, and more than 0.9% lies in the top ten. The TCR sequence derives from a woman of 80 years or more with acute or convalescent COVID-19. The gene calls are TRBV7-2 and TRBJ1-5; maybe TRBD1 (5 bases). Sequenced sample: peripheral blood. The CDR3 here is CASSLGQGFLQPQHF. CDR3 coding DNA: TGTGCCAGCAGCTTAGGTCAGGGTTTCTTACAGCCCCAGCATTTT.